This TCR beta chain was profiled in a study of T cells after yellow fever vaccination (dated by TCRdb to between 2017 and 2020). Study-level background: The SMART-Seq v4 Ultra Low Input RNA kit was used to prepare libraries from fractions with low cell numbers. Two healthy male donors, one aged 18 to 30 and one aged 30 to 40 years, made up the cohort. Bulk TCR alpha and beta repertoires were sequenced longitudinally to track T-cell clones before and after primary and booster YFV17D yellow fever vaccination. Blood samples were taken at several timepoints before and after primary and secondary immunization, and bulk PBMC replicates and cell subsets were isolated. Broad study findings and their caveats: Most clones expanded after primary vaccination (96% of CD4 and roughly 88% of CD8) were re-detected after the booster, suggesting that broad memory maintenance occurred. Computational filtering was needed because FACS-sorted repertoires could contain abundant contaminating clonotypes from the bulk population. Because the study included only a couple of donors, the extent to which the findings can be generalized is limited. A small fraction of clonotypes appeared in both the CD4 and CD8 compartments, likely as a result of convergent recombination. The secondary T-cell response was found to be weaker but faster than the primary response, with a peak reached on day 5 rather than on day 15.

From its cysteine to its phenylalanine, the CDR3 spans 13 amino acids. CDR3 DNA is the only sequence kept; it has 39 bases, read in frame from the first base. Between the V and J ends, shortened by 3 bases and 14 bases respectively, the junction contains 17 bases. CDR1 and CDR2, per the germline V gene, are SGHDN and FVKESK. This clonotype was recorded at least ten times. Its antigen has not been determined. Base qualities were left out, and no much larger clone turns up one base away. The sample's treatment or condition label, in plain terms: live attenuated yellow fever vaccine strain. At each blood-draw timepoint, two biological replicates of bulk PBMCs were obtained. PBMCs were isolated from peripheral blood using a standard Ficoll-Paque protocol. TriZol was used to extract RNA from bulk PBMCs, CD4 and CD8 fractions, and dextramer-positive and dextramer-negative fractions. TCR cDNA was synthesized by 5'RACE template switching, through which a universal primer site and unique molecular identifiers were introduced. cDNA synthesis was primed from both the TCR alpha and TCR beta constant segments. Library amplification involved two PCR steps, and the second step added sample barcodes and sequencing adapters. Sequencing of the libraries was done on either Illumina HiSeq 2500 (2x100 bp) or NovaSeq (2x150 bp). The paper's data handling went like this. Reads were demultiplexed and collapsed into UMI consensus sequences with MIGEC, and V(D)J alignment was performed with MiXCR. Using edgeR on replicate PBMC samples, clonotypes were called vaccine-responding if FDR was below 0.01 and the log2 fold change was above 5 up to day 15. Bulk clonotypes were assigned CD4 or CD8 identity according to which sequenced CD4 or CD8 repertoire held them at higher abundance. TCRdb trimmed the raw reads at Q25, called clones with MiXCR and kept productive beta chains. Entries are consolidated by CDR3 protein sequence, retaining the most common genes and DNA. Here the V and J calls rest on TCRdb's processing, not on the authors' analysis. The sample table holds some 390,000 distinct CDR3 sequences, of which 6.2% were seen once. Approximately 15% of the sample rests with the top ten.

Sequences were derived from PBMCs, sampled 5 days after the yellow fever booster vaccination. The receptor was derived from a man younger than 45 who received the YFV17D yellow fever vaccine. The rearranged chain carries TRBV14 and TRBJ2-1, with the D call perhaps TRBD1 or TRBD2, as 5 bases match in each case. The CDR3: CASSQIWWGFEFF. In nucleotide form, the sequence is TGTGCCAGCAGCCAGATATGGTGGGGGTTTGAGTTCTTC.